This TCR beta chain was captured by sequencing in a study of a mutant IDH1 vaccine in newly diagnosed glioma. Study details: Patients were started on vaccination 4-6 weeks after radiotherapy alone, or with temozolomide cycles.

The time point was: week 11, during vaccination. Each vaccine dose was 300 ug of mutant IDH1 20-mer peptide, with topical imiquimod. Trimming removed 4 bases from V and 4 bases from J, with 14 bases in between. The V gene's germline CDR1 is MNHNY and CDR2 SVGAGI (reference sequence). The CDR3 loop spans 14 amino acids. Points on this clone: Its cognate antigen is unknown.

Repertoires were generated with immunoSEQ multiplex PCR, while TCRdb's copy carries only in-frame clones and drops some. The profile shows roughly 48,000 clones, about 91% of them singletons. The study's findings and limits: Pseudoprogression apparently tracked independently of changes in top peripheral T cell clonotypes.

The sequence was obtained from a man between 50 and 59 years old with glioma. The material was PBMCs, obtained from a glioma patient whose treatment included an IDH1 peptide vaccine. The rearrangement uses TRBV6-6 and TRBJ2-7, with a possible D match to TRBD1 (6 bases). The DNA for the CDR3 is TGTGCCAGCAGTTTAGCCAGGGGCACGTACGAGCAGTACTTC. This translates into CASSLARGTYEQYF.